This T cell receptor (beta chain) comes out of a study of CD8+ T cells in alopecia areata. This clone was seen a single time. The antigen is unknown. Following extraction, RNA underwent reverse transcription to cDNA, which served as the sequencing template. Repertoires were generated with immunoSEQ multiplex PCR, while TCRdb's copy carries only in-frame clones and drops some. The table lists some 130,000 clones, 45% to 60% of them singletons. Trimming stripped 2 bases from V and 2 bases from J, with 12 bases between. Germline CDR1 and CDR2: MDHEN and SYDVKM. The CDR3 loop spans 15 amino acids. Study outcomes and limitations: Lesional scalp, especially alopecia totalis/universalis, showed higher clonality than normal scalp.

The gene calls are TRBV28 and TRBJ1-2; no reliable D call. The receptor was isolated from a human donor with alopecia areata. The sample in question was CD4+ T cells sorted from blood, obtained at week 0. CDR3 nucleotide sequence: TGTGCCAGCAGTTTAGGGATGGCGAGAAACTATGGCTACACCTTC. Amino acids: CASSLGMARNYGYTF.